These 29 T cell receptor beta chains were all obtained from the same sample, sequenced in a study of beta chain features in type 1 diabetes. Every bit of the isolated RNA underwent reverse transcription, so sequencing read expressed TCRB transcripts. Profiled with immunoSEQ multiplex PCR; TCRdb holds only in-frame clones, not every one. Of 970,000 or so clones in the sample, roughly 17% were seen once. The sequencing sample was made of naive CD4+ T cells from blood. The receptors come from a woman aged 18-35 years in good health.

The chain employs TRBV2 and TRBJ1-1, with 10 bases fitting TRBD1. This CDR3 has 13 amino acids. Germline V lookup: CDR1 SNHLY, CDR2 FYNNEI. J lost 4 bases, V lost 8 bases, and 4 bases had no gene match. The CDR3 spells CASEGQGGTEAFF. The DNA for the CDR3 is TGTGCCAGCGAAGGACAGGGGGGCACTGAAGCTTTCTTT.

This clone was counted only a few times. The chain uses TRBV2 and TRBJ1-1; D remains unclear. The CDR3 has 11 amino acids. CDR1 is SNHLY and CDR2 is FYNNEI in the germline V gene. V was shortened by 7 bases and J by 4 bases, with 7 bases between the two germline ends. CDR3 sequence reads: CASILSTEAFF. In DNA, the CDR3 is TGTGCCAGCATACTGAGCACTGAAGCTTTCTTT.

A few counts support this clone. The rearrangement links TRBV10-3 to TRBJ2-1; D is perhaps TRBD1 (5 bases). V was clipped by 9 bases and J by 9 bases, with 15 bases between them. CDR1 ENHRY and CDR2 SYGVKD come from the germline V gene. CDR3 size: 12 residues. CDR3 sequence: CAIGPVRGEQFF. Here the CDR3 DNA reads TGTGCCATAGGACCCGTTAGGGGTGAGCAGTTCTTC.

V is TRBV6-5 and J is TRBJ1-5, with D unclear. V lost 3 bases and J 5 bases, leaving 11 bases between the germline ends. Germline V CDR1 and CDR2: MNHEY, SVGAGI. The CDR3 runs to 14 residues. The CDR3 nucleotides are TGTGCCAGCAGTTATCGGTCCGGATATCAGCCCCAGCATTTT. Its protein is CASSYRSGYQPQHF.

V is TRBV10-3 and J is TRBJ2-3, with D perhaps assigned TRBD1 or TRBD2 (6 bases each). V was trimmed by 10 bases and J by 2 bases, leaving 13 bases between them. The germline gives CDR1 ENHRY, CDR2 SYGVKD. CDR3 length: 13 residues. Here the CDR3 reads CATNREVTDTQYF. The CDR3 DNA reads TGTGCCACCAACAGGGAGGTCACAGATACGCAGTATTTT.

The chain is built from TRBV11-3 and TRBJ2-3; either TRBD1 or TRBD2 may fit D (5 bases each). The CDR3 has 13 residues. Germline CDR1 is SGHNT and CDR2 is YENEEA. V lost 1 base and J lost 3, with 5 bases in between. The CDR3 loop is CASSLGGTDTQYF. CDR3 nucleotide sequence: TGTGCCAGCAGCTTAGGGGGGACAGATACGCAGTATTTT.

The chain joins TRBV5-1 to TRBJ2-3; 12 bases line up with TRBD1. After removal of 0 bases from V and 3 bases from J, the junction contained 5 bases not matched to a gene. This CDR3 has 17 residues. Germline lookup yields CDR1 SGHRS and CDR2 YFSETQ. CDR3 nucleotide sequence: TGCGCCAGCAGCTTGGCGGGGACAGGGGGCTCGACAGATACGCAGTATTTT. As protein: CASSLAGTGGSTDTQYF.

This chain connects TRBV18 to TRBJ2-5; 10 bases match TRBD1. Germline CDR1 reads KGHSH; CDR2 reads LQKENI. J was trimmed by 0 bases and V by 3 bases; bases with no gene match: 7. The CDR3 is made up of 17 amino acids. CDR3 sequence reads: CASSPPSGQGNQETQYF. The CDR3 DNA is TGTGCCAGCTCACCCCCCTCGGGACAGGGGAACCAAGAGACCCAGTACTTC.

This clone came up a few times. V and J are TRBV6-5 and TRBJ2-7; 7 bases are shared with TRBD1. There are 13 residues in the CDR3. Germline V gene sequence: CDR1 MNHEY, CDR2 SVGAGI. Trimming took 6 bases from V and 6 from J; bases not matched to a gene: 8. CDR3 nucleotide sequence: TGTGCCAGCAGACAGGGAACAGGGGTCGAGCAGTACTTC. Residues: CASRQGTGVEQYF.

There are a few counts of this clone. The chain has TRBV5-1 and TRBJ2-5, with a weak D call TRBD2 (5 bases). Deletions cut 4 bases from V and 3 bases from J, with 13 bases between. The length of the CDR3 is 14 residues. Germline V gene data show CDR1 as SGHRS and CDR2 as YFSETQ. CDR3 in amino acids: CASSPGSGKETQYF. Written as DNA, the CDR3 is TGCGCCAGCAGCCCGGGGTCGGGTAAAGAGACCCAGTACTTC.

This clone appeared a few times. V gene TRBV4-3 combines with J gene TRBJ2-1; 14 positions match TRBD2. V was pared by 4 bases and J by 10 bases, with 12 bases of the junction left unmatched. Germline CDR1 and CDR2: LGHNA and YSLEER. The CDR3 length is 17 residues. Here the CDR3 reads CASSRTPMTSGRVEQFF. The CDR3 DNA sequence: TGCGCCAGCAGCCGCACCCCGATGACTAGCGGGAGGGTCGAGCAGTTCTTC.

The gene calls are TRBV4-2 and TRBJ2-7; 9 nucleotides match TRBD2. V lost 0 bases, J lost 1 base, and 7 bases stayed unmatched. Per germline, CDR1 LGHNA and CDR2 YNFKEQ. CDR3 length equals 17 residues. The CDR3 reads CASSQDLISGSSYEQYF. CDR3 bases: TGTGCCAGCAGCCAAGATCTGATTAGCGGGAGTTCCTACGAGCAGTACTTC.

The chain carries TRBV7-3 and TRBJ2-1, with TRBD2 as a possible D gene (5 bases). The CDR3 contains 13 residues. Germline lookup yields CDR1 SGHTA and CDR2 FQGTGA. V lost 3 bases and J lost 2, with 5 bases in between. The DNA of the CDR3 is TGTGCCAGCAGCTTGAGGGCCTACAATGAGCAGTTCTTC. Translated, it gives CASSLRAYNEQFF.

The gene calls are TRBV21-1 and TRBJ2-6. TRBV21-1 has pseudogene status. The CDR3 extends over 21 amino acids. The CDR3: CASSKGIPTAKRDSGANVLTF. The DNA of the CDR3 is TGTGCCAGCAGCAAGGGGATCCCGACAGCGAAGAGGGACTCTGGGGCCAACGTCCTGACTTTC.

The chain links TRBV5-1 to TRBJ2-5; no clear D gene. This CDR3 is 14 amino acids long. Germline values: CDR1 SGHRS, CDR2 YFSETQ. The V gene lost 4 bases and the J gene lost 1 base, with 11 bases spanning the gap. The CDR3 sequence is CASSHMQLQETQYF. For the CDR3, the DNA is TGCGCCAGCAGCCACATGCAACTCCAAGAGACCCAGTACTTC.

As DNA, the CDR3 is TGTGCCAGCAGCTTCAGAGCCGGGACTAGCCGGACAGATACGCAGTATTTT. Protein product: CASSFRAGTSRTDTQYF. The rearrangement joins TRBV9 to TRBJ2-3; 9 bases map to TRBD2. Germline lookup yields CDR1 SGDLS and CDR2 YYNGEE. CDR3 length: 17 amino acids. V trimming: 4 bases; J trimming: 3 bases; junction bases outside the gene matches: 12.

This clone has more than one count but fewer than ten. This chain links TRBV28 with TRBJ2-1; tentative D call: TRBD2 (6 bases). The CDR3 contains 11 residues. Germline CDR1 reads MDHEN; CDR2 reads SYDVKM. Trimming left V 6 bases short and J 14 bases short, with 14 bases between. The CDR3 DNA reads TGTGCCAGCAGCTGGGGGACTGACAAGTTCTTC. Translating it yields CASSWGTDKFF.

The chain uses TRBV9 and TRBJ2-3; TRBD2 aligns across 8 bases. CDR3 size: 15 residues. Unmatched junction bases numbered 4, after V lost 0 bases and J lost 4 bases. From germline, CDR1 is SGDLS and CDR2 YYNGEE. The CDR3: CASSVVAGGADTQYF. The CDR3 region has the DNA TGTGCCAGCAGCGTAGTGGCGGGAGGAGCAGATACGCAGTATTTT.

CDR3 sequence: CSARDLLEQFF. CDR3 DNA sequence: TGCAGTGCTAGAGATCTCCTAGAGCAGTTCTTC. The chain links TRBV20-1 to TRBJ2-1; D gene ambiguous. CDR1 and CDR2 (germline): DFQATT, SNEGSKA (reference sequence). The CDR3 covers 11 residues. Deletions cut 0 bases from V and 10 bases from J, with 7 bases between.

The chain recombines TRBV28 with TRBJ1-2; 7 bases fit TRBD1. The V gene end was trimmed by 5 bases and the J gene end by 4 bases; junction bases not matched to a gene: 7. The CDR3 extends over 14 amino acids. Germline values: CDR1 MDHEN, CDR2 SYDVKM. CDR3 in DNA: TGTGCCAGCAGTCAAGGGACAGTTAGCTATGGCTACACCTTC. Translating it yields CASSQGTVSYGYTF.

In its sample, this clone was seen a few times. The CDR3 is CASSHSPGGDNQPQHF. DNA for the CDR3: TGCGCCAGCAGCCACAGCCCGGGGGGGGACAATCAGCCCCAGCATTTT. The J gene is TRBJ1-5, the V gene TRBV4-1; D perhaps matches TRBD1 (5 bases). The length of the CDR3 is 16 residues. CDR1 is MGHRA, CDR2 YSYEKL, per germline. V gave up 3 bases and J gave up 3 bases, with 15 bases separating them.

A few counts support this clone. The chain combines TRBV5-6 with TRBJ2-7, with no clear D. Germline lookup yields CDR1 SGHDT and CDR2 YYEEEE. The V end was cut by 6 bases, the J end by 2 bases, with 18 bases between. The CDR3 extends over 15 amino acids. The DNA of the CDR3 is TGTGCCAGCAATTCTAAAGGATGGAGAACCTACGAGCAGTACTTC. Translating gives CASNSKGWRTYEQYF. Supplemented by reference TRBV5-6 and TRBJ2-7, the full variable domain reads DAGVTQSPTHLIKTRGQQVTLRCSPKSGHDTVSWYQQALGQGPQFIFQYYEEEERQRGNFPDRFSGHQFPNYSSELNVNALLLGDSALYLCASNSKGWRTYEQYFGPGTRLTVT.

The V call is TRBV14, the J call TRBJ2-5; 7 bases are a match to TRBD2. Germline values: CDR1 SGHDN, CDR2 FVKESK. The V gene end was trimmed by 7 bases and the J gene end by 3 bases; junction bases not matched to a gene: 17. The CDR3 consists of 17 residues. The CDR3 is CASISSSYLADKETQYF. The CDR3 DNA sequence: TGTGCCAGCATTTCTTCCAGCTACCTAGCGGACAAAGAGACCCAGTACTTC.

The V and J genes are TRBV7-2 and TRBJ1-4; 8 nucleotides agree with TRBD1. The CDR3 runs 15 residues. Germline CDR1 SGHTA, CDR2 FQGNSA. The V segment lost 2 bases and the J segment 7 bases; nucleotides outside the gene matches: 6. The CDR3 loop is CASSLRQGRGEKLFF. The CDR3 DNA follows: TGTGCCAGCAGCTTACGACAGGGGCGGGGTGAAAAACTGTTTTTT.

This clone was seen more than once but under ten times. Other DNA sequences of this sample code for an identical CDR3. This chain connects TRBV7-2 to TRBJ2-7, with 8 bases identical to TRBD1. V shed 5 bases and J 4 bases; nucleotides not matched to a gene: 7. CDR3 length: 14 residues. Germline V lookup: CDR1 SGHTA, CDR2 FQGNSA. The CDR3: CASSQRQGAYEQYF. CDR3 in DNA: TGTGCCAGCAGCCAGCGGCAGGGGGCGTACGAGCAGTACTTC.

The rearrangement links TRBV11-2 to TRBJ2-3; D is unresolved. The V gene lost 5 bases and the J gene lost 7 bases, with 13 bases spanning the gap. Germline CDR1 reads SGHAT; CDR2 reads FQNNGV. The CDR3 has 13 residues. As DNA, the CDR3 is TGTGCCAGCAGCCCACCTCTGGGCCATACGCAGTATTTT. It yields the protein CASSPPLGHTQYF.

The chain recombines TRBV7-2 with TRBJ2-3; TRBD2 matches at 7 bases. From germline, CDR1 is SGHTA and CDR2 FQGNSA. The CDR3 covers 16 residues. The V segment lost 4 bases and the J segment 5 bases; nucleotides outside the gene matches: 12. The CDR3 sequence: CASSSPGGSQRDTQYF. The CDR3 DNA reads TGTGCCAGCAGCTCACCAGGCGGGAGCCAACGAGATACGCAGTATTTT.

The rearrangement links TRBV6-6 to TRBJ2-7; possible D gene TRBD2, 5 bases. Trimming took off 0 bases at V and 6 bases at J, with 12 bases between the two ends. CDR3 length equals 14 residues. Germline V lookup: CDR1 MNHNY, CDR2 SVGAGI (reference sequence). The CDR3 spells CASSYSSGIREQYF. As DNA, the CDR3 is TGTGCCAGCAGTTACTCGTCGGGGATCCGCGAGCAGTACTTC.

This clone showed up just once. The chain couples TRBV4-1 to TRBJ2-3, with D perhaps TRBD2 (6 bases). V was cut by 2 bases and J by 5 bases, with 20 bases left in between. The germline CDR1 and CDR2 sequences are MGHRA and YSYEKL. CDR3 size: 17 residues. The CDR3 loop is CASSQSGYGGVGDTQYF. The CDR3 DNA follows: TGCGCCAGCAGCCAATCGGGCTATGGAGGGGTGGGAGATACGCAGTATTTT.